This TCR beta chain was documented in a study of blood T cell repertoires in COVID-19. Whole-study context: The origin of the acute and convalescent COVID-19 samples was the United States, Italy and Spain.

Original data processing: Amplified reference gene primers provided the basis for estimating nucleated cell counts. Sequencing was performed with immunoSEQ multiplex PCR; in TCRdb, only in-frame clones are kept and a portion is missing. The V and J calls and clone size are taken from that table; D and trimming were inferred from the DNA. The sample has about 210,000 clones; about four fifths are singletons. The CDR3 spans 14 residues. Germline trimming cut 0 bases from V and 9 bases from J; bases unmatched to any gene: 4. Germline CDR1 MGHRA, CDR2 YSYEKL. The chain combines TRBV4-1 with TRBJ2-3; 9 bases fit TRBD2. Sequenced: PBMCs or T cells enriched from blood (not recorded which). This TCR was recovered from a woman between 45 and 65 years old with acute COVID-19. This chain's CDR3 is CASSQETGLATQYF. CDR3 bases: TGCGCCAGCAGCCAAGAAACTGGACTAGCGACGCAGTATTTT.